Sequencing of this TCR beta chain was carried out in a study of beta chain features in type 1 diabetes. The sequenced template was cDNA made from the entire isolated RNA. Only in-frame clones appear in the TCRdb table, and some are missing; sequencing was by immunoSEQ multiplex PCR. Here the sample spans about 240,000 clones, approximately 15% being singletons. With respect to this clone: Its antigen remains unidentified.

The CDR3 contains 13 residues. In germline, CDR1 is SGHRS, CDR2 YFSETQ. V lost 4 bases, J lost 7 bases, and 5 bases stayed unmatched. Study findings and constraints: When Type 1 diabetes patients were examined, their TCRB CDR3s proved moderately but significantly shorter in all four CD4+ subsets.

The TCR was taken from a man aged 30 to 39 with type 1 diabetes. The chain links TRBV5-1 to TRBJ1-1, with 9 bases aligning to TRBD1. Specimen: naive CD4+ T cells from blood. The CDR3 DNA follows: TGCGCCAGCAGCGTCACAGGGGGCGTTGAAGCTTTCTTT. Encoded protein: CASSVTGGVEAFF.